The 16 T cell receptor beta chains listed next were all sequenced from one sample in a study of T cells in Graves' hyperthyroidism and ophthalmopathy (dated by TCRdb to the late 2010s). Libraries were prepared through multiplex PCR. TCRdb names Illumina HiSeq 2000 as the instrument used. Amplification of TCR beta CDR3 regions was carried out from RNA transcripts. The TCR CDR3 was subjected to a first round of RT-PCR using the HTBI primer set and the Qiagen OneStep RT-PCR kit. TCRdb handled the public reads itself, with Q25 trimming in fastp and clone calling in MiXCR, and kept productive beta chains. Each entry merges the rows of one CDR3 protein and shows their most common DNA and genes. In this sample the table shows more than 300,000 distinct CDR3 sequences, 11% to 15% of which occur a single time. 20% to 25% of the sample goes to the ten largest clones. Material for sequencing was blood. These receptors were taken from a woman in her twenties or thirties with Graves' hyperthyroidism.

The gene calls are TRBV20-1 and TRBJ2-7; D is perhaps TRBD1 (6 bases). V lost 3 bases and J 3 bases, leaving 15 bases between the germline ends. CDR3 length: 14 residues. The germline V gene encodes CDR1 DFQATT and CDR2 SNEGSKA (reference sequence). Here the CDR3 DNA reads TGCAGTGCTAGTGTTGGGACAAACGGCTACGAGCAGTACTTC. This gives the protein CSASVGTNGYEQYF.

The V gene is TRBV28, the J gene TRBJ2-3; tentative D call: TRBD2 (6 bases). CDR3 length: 13 amino acids. The V end lost 10 bases, the J end lost 3 bases, and 14 bases lay between the germline ends. Germline values: CDR1 MDHEN, CDR2 SYDVKM. CDR3 loop: CAITEGRTDTQYF. CDR3 nucleotide sequence: TGTGCCATCACGGAGGGGAGGACAGATACGCAGTATTTT.

The sample holds a few counts of this clonotype. The rearrangement links TRBV7-9 to TRBJ2-1; 9 bases agree with TRBD2. V gave up 5 bases and J gave up 7 bases; unmatched junction bases: 24. The length of the CDR3 is 20 residues. Germline V lookup: CDR1 SEHNR, CDR2 FQNEAQ (reference sequence). The chain's CDR3 is CASSPRVRRVRSGSLNEQFF. CDR3 sequence (DNA): TGTGCCAGCAGCCCGAGGGTGCGGAGAGTGCGTAGCGGGAGTCTTAATGAGCAGTTCTTC.

The chain carries TRBV4-3 and TRBJ1-2, with D maybe TRBD1 (6 bases). This CDR3 has 15 amino acids. V was trimmed by 2 bases and J by 3 bases, leaving 13 bases between them. Germline assignment: CDR1 LGHNA and CDR2 YSLEER. CDR3 amino acids: CASSQTDSPYYGYTF. Here the CDR3 DNA reads TGCGCCAGCAGCCAAACGGACAGCCCTTACTATGGCTACACCTTC.

In its sample, this clonotype was seen many times. V usage is TRBV7-2 and J usage is TRBJ1-1; 9 nucleotides align to TRBD1. V dropped 5 bases and J dropped 1; count of bases not matched to a gene: 11. CDR3 length: 17 residues. The germline V gene has CDR1 SGHTA and CDR2 FQGNSA. The CDR3 sequence: CASSPKPTGGTNTEAFF. As DNA, the CDR3 is TGTGCCAGCAGCCCGAAACCCACAGGGGGCACGAACACTGAAGCTTTCTTT.

In this sample, this clonotype turned up a few times. The chain has TRBV29-1 and TRBJ1-2, with D unclear. The CDR3 is 14 residues long. V lost 0 bases to trimming and J lost 1 base, with 9 bases between them. Germline-derived CDR1 and CDR2 are SQVTM and ANQGSEA. This chain's CDR3 is CSVEDVSDNYGYTF. The CDR3 DNA sequence: TGCAGCGTTGAAGATGTGTCGGATAACTATGGCTACACCTTC.

In its sample, this clonotype was seen a few times. The J gene is TRBJ2-2, the V gene TRBV6-1; possible D gene TRBD1, 5 bases. The CDR3 contains 13 residues. Germline V gene data show CDR1 as MNHNS and CDR2 as SASEGT. V lost 6 bases and J 2 bases, leaving 7 bases between the germline ends. CDR3: CASRGRNTGELFF. The CDR3 nucleotides are TGTGCCAGCAGGGGGCGAAACACCGGGGAGCTGTTTTTT.

This chain connects TRBV7-9 to TRBJ2-1; 10 nucleotides align to TRBD1. The CDR3 is 13 amino acids. The ends lost 2 bases at V and 14 bases at J; junction bases unmatched: 6. Germline CDR1 and CDR2: SEHNR and FQNEAQ (reference sequence). The CDR3, as DNA: TGTGCCAGCAGCTTAACGACAGGGGGCCCTGAGTTCTTC. It yields the protein CASSLTTGGPEFF.

This clonotype was counted at least ten times. The V gene is TRBV18, the J gene TRBJ2-3; possibly TRBD1 for D (7 bases). The V end lost 6 bases, the J end lost 6 bases, and 19 bases lay between the germline ends. This CDR3 region has 15 residues. Germline CDR1 is KGHSH and CDR2 is LQKENI. The CDR3 here is CASSPGGPGGDTQYF. DNA for the CDR3: TGTGCCAGCTCCCCAGGGGGGCCCGGCGGTGATACGCAGTATTTT.

This clonotype was seen at least ten times. This chain connects TRBV11-2 to TRBJ2-5; 11 nucleotides line up with TRBD1. CDR3 size: 15 residues. Germline V CDR1 and CDR2: SGHAT, FQNNGV. Trimming cost V 0 bases and J 8 bases; bases outside gene matches: 5. The CDR3 coding sequence is TGTGCCAGCAGCTTAGATCCGGGACAGGGGGTTACCCAGTACTTC. Translating it yields CASSLDPGQGVTQYF.

In this sample, this clonotype turned up many times. The chain is built from TRBV6-1 and TRBJ1-5; TRBD1 is a possible D gene (6 bases). V dropped 5 bases and J dropped 5 bases, with 19 bases sitting between them. Per germline, CDR1 MNHNS and CDR2 SASEGT. This CDR3 has 16 residues. CDR3: CASSHETGATYQPQHF. The CDR3 coding sequence is TGTGCCAGCAGTCACGAAACGGGGGCGACCTATCAGCCCCAGCATTTT.

This clonotype was seen repeatedly, ten times or more. The rearrangement joins TRBV12-3 or TRBV12-4 to TRBJ2-2; D uncertain. CDR3 length: 14 residues. V lost 3 bases to trimming and J lost 3 bases, with 8 bases between them. The CDR3 nucleotides are TGTGCCAGCAGTTTTCTTCGTTACACCGGGGAGCTGTTTTTT. It codes for CASSFLRYTGELFF.

This CDR3 is CAWSDLRTGTGEKLFF. Written as DNA, the CDR3 is TGTGCCTGGAGTGACCTTCGGACAGGGACGGGTGAAAAACTGTTTTTT. The chain has TRBV30 and TRBJ1-4; 8 bases are shared with TRBD1. The length of the CDR3 is 16 residues. The V gene end was trimmed by 1 base and the J gene end by 7 bases; junction bases not matched to a gene: 11. The germline V gene has CDR1 GTSNPN and CDR2 SVGIG (reference sequence).

The sample holds many counts of this clonotype. The J gene is TRBJ1-3, the V gene TRBV12-3 or TRBV12-4; D not certain. V lost 7 bases and J 0 bases, leaving 10 bases between the germline ends. The CDR3 covers 14 residues. Here the CDR3 DNA reads TGTGCCAGCACCCAAAGAGCCTCTGGAAACACCATATATTTT. This codes for CASTQRASGNTIYF.

In this sample, this clonotype turned up many times. V usage is TRBV28 and J usage is TRBJ1-2; 7 bases fit TRBD1. V was pared by 6 bases and J by 4 bases, with 14 bases of the junction left unmatched. Germline V lookup: CDR1 MDHEN, CDR2 SYDVKM. The CDR3 consists of 16 residues. CDR3 sequence reads: CASRRAIQGDFYGYTF. Written as DNA, the CDR3 is TGTGCCAGCAGACGCGCGATCCAGGGGGACTTCTATGGCTACACCTTC.

This clonotype was recorded a few times. The rearrangement uses TRBV6-1 and TRBJ2-7; D is ambiguous. V dropped 10 bases and J dropped 4 bases, with 14 bases sitting between them. Germline CDR1 and CDR2: MNHNS and SASEGT. This CDR3 contains 12 residues. CDR3 in amino acids: CATHSVTYEQYF. CDR3 in DNA: TGTGCCACCCACAGCGTAACATACGAGCAGTACTTC.